In its sample, the clone carrying this T cell receptor (beta chain) was seen many times. Its cognate antigen is unknown. Graves' hyperthyroidism qualified as stable when ophthalmopathy did not progress within 18 months. The data were taken from a study of T cells in Graves' hyperthyroidism and ophthalmopathy. At the level of the study: Specimen type is peripheral blood, collected at initial diagnosis prior to any treatment.

The source material, RNA transcripts, was used to amplify TCR beta CDR3 regions. During a first-round RT-PCR of the TCR CDR3, the HTBI primer set was used. TCRdb recomputed calls from the multiplex PCR reads with MiXCR, one row per CDR3 protein. The sample yields about 360,000 distinct CDR3 sequences, under 20% seen once. Broader study findings: Model output signaled ophthalmopathy a median approximately 6 months ahead of onset.

Germline CDR1 is MNHNS and CDR2 is SASEGT. Losses at the gene ends were 4 bases for V and 6 bases for J; bases not matched to a gene: 2. This CDR3 has 13 residues. This TCR was sampled from a woman aged 18-30 years with Graves' hyperthyroidism. The sequenced sample was blood. The genes are TRBV6-1 and TRBJ1-5, with 8 bases aligning to TRBD1. CDR3 bases: TGTGCCAGCAGTGCAGGACAGGGTCAGCCCCAGCATTTT. It specifies CASSAGQGQPQHF.